The next 22 T cell receptor beta chains were all read from a single sample in a study of neurological immune-mediated disorders. Using its own MiXCR run on the 5' RACE reads, TCRdb lists one record per CDR3 protein. The sample includes 35,000 or so distinct CDR3 sequences, about a tenth seen only once; the top ten take 6.6%. Specimen: PBMCs. All receptors come from a woman in her twenties or thirties with HTLV-1-associated myelopathy (HAM/TSP).

This clonotype counts as medium-sized. This rearrangement joins TRBV6-1 to TRBJ2-7, with no clear D. Germline CDR1 and CDR2: MNHNS and SASEGT. Trimming took off 0 bases at V and 1 base at J, with 7 bases between the two ends. This CDR3 is 14 amino acids long. The CDR3: CASSEARQSYEQYF. CDR3 nucleotide sequence: TGTGCCAGCAGTGAAGCGCGGCAGTCCTACGAGCAGTACTTC.

This clonotype was picked up many times. V gene TRBV6-4 combines with J gene TRBJ2-1; 7 nucleotides agree with TRBD2. Per germline, CDR1 MRHNA and CDR2 SNTAGT. Trimming removed 4 bases from V and 0 bases from J; junction bases left unmatched: 6. The CDR3 consists of 16 residues. The CDR3: CASSAAWGGSYNEQFF. CDR3 bases: TGTGCCAGCAGTGCCGCCTGGGGGGGCTCCTACAATGAGCAGTTCTTC.

This clonotype was detected ten times or more. CDR3 nucleotide sequence: TGCGCCAGCAGCTTGGGGGACCGGACTAGCGGGGGCCGCACAGATACGCAGTATTTT. Encoded protein: CASSLGDRTSGGRTDTQYF. The V and J genes are TRBV5-1 and TRBJ2-3, with 13 bases aligning to TRBD2. The CDR3 contains 19 residues. Germline CDR1 and CDR2: SGHRS and YFSETQ. V was pared by 0 bases and J by 1 base, with 8 bases of the junction left unmatched.

This clonotype came up many times. The chain uses TRBV6-1 and TRBJ1-5; D unresolved. The CDR3 spans 16 residues. V lost 1 base and J 0 bases, leaving 10 bases between the germline ends. Germline V CDR1 and CDR2: MNHNS, SASEGT. In nucleotides, the CDR3 is TGTGCCAGCAGTGAAGGGGCAACAGATAGCAATCAGCCCCAGCATTTT. Amino acid sequence: CASSEGATDSNQPQHF.

Many counts were recorded for this clonotype. CDR3 sequence: CSASPGTDTQYF. The CDR3 DNA sequence: TGCAGTGCTAGCCCGGGCACAGATACGCAGTATTTT. The V gene is TRBV20-1, the J gene TRBJ2-3; D not resolved. V dropped 3 bases and J dropped 1 base, with 5 bases sitting between them. Germline CDR1 DFQATT, CDR2 SNEGSKA (reference sequence). CDR3 length: 12 residues.

This clonotype was seen at least ten times. The chain recombines TRBV20-1 with TRBJ2-3; D uncertain. Germline V CDR1 and CDR2: DFQATT, SNEGSKA (reference sequence). V lost 6 bases and J lost 2, with 12 bases in between. The CDR3 has 13 amino acids. The CDR3 sequence is CSAQQRYTDTQYF. CDR3 DNA sequence: TGCAGTGCACAACAGAGATACACAGATACGCAGTATTTT.

There are many counts of this clonotype. Here the CDR3 reads CASSPYPQGPNEKLFF. The CDR3 DNA is TGTGCCAGCAGTCCCTACCCACAGGGCCCTAATGAAAAACTGTTTTTT. The chain has TRBV12-3 or TRBV12-4 and TRBJ1-4; weak D call: TRBD1 (6 bases). This CDR3 comprises 16 residues. Trimming removed 5 bases at V and 3 bases at J, with 16 bases between.

Worth noting for this clonotype: The DNA is omitted, as the CDR3 cannot be located on it reliably, and the CDR3 follows TCRdb's listing. The J gene is TRBJ2-3, the V gene TRBV5-5; TRBD2 is the table's D call and was not checked against the DNA. The CDR3 is 21 residues long, ends included. CDR1 and CDR2 from the germline V gene are SGHKS and YYEKEE (reference sequence). The CDR3: CASSIYLCSVASGPSTDTQYF.

A note on this clonotype: A clone one base away is much larger, so this may be a read error. V gene TRBV19 combines with J gene TRBJ1-1; D might be TRBD1 (6 bases). This CDR3 has 11 residues. The germline V gene has CDR1 LNHDA and CDR2 SQIVND (reference sequence). The ends were cut back, 6 bases at V and 10 bases at J, with 12 bases in the middle. The CDR3 sequence is CASSTGIPAFF. The CDR3 DNA is TGTGCCAGTAGCACAGGGATCCCAGCTTTCTTT.

The chain carries TRBV20-1 and TRBJ2-3; 8 nucleotides line up with TRBD2. The CDR3 is 11 amino acids. The germline gives CDR1 DFQATT, CDR2 SNEGSKA (reference sequence). V gave up 6 bases and J gave up 13 bases; unmatched junction bases: 9. This CDR3 is CSATTGTRKYF. The CDR3 DNA sequence: TGCAGTGCCACAACCGGGACTAGAAAGTATTTT.

As for this clonotype: Its ends do not fully match the called genes, so a read error is possible. The chain carries TRBV20-1 and TRBJ2-3; TRBD2 agrees at 9 bases. Germline lookup yields CDR1 DFQATT and CDR2 SNEGSKA (reference sequence). The CDR3 loop spans 15 amino acids. The CDR3 DNA reads as TGCAGTGCTCCTAAGGGCGGGGGGGGGCTCAGATACGCAGTATTT. Translated, it gives CSAPKGGGGLRYAVF.

This clonotype appeared many times. This chain joins TRBV20-1 and TRBJ2-3, with 15 bases fitting TRBD2. Looked up from germline, CDR1 is DFQATT and CDR2 is SNEGSKA (reference sequence). J lost 3 bases, V lost 1 base, and 2 bases had no gene match. This CDR3 contains 16 residues. The CDR3 sequence: CSARGGLAGGTDTQYF. The CDR3 DNA sequence: TGCAGTGCTAGAGGGGGACTAGCGGGGGGAACAGATACGCAGTATTTT.

At least ten counts were recorded for this clonotype. V gene TRBV7-2 combines with J gene TRBJ2-3, with D perhaps matching TRBD2 (6 bases). V dropped 4 bases and J dropped 4 bases, with 21 bases sitting between them. The germline V gene encodes CDR1 SGHTA and CDR2 FQGNSA. The CDR3 totals 17 residues. CDR3 nucleotides: TGTGCCAGCAGCTGGGCCCGGGCCAGGGAGGTAGCAGATACGCAGTATTTT. Amino acid sequence: CASSWARAREVADTQYF.

This clonotype was counted many times. In DNA form, the CDR3 reads TGTGCCAGCAGTGGACTGGCCTACAATGAGCAGTTCTTC. Amino acids: CASSGLAYNEQFF. The V and J genes are TRBV2 and TRBJ2-1; D remains unclear. CDR3 length equals 13 residues. The ends were cut back, 4 bases at V and 2 bases at J, with 6 bases in the middle. Germline CDR1 and CDR2: SNHLY and FYNNEI.

This clonotype was counted ten times or more. This chain connects TRBV5-1 to TRBJ1-2, with D perhaps matching TRBD1 (6 bases). The CDR3 is 17 residues long. Germline values: CDR1 SGHRS, CDR2 YFSETQ. Trimming shortened V by 1 base and J by 7 bases, and 23 bases separated the two germline ends. The CDR3 region has the DNA TGCGCCAGCAGCTTGAGGGGTTCGGGGGGCATCGGTGGTGGCTACACCTTC. It translates to CASSLRGSGGIGGGYTF.

This clonotype showed up many times. As DNA, the CDR3 is TGTGCCAGCAGCAATCCCCCCTCCACCCGGGCTTCCTACGAGCAGTACTTC. Amino acids: CASSNPPSTRASYEQYF. The chain has TRBV21-1 and TRBJ2-7; TRBD1, the D gene given by the table, was not confirmed from the DNA. TRBV21-1 is recorded as a pseudogene. CDR3 length equals 17 residues.

This clonotype was counted many times. The J gene is TRBJ2-7, the V gene TRBV20-1; 9 nucleotides match TRBD1. J lost 3 bases, V lost 1 base, and 7 bases had no gene match. This CDR3 region has 15 residues. Germline lookup yields CDR1 DFQATT and CDR2 SNEGSKA (reference sequence). CDR3 sequence reads: CSARVNRGLVYEQYF. The CDR3 coding sequence is TGCAGTGCTAGAGTTAACAGGGGGCTAGTCTACGAGCAGTACTTC.

This clonotype was seen many times. The rearrangement links TRBV20-1 to TRBJ2-2, with D possibly being TRBD2 (6 bases). The germline gives CDR1 DFQATT, CDR2 SNEGSKA (reference sequence). V was pared by 5 bases and J by 5 bases, with 21 bases between. The CDR3 has 16 residues. CDR3: CSARLSSREATGELFF. In nucleotides, the CDR3 is TGCAGTGCTCGGCTTTCCTCAAGGGAGGCGACCGGGGAGCTGTTTTTT.

This clonotype has ten or more counts. The rearrangement joins TRBV5-5 to TRBJ2-7; 10 nucleotides align to TRBD1. J lost 4 bases, V lost 5 bases, and 6 bases had no gene match. The CDR3 totals 14 residues. CDR1 is SGHKS and CDR2 is YYEKEE in the germline V gene (reference sequence). The CDR3 DNA is TGTGCCAGCAGGCCCGGGACAGGGGCATACGAGCAGTACTTC. Translated: CASRPGTGAYEQYF.

CDR3 sequence: CASSLDSQVDEQFF. CDR3 bases: TGTGCCAGCAGCCTGGACTCACAGGTCGATGAGCAGTTCTTC. The chain is built from TRBV7-3 and TRBJ2-1; D possibly uses TRBD1 or TRBD2 (5 bases each). Per the germline V gene, CDR1 is SGHTA and CDR2 is FQGTGA. V shed 5 bases and J shed 8 bases, with 16 bases lying between them. The CDR3 extends over 14 amino acids.

This clonotype was counted many times. This chain links TRBV5-1 with TRBJ1-4; D ambiguous. Germline V CDR1 and CDR2: SGHRS, YFSETQ. This CDR3 has 16 residues. V dropped 1 base and J dropped 0 bases, with 10 bases sitting between them. CDR3 nucleotide sequence: TGCGCCAGCAGCTTGCGGGAGGTGTCAACTAATGAAAAACTGTTTTTT. Amino acids: CASSLREVSTNEKLFF.

Only a few counts were recorded for this clonotype. The chain joins TRBV4-2 to TRBJ2-3; possible D gene TRBD2, 6 bases. The CDR3 spans 18 residues. Between the trimmed V and J ends, which lost 0 bases and 5 bases, there was a span of 21 bases. Germline V CDR1 and CDR2: LGHNA, YNFKEQ. The CDR3 protein is CASSQEPRIGGAGDTQYF. The CDR3 DNA reads TGTGCCAGCAGCCAAGAACCCCGTATTGGCGGGGCTGGAGATACGCAGTATTTT.